The entry that follows covers one T cell receptor (beta chain) sequence. The data derive from a study of cytomegalovirus exposure and HLA in healthy donors. The CDR3 is 14 residues long. Trimming took 6 bases from V and 10 from J; bases not matched to a gene: 10. The V gene's germline CDR1 is SEHNR and CDR2 FQNEAQ (reference sequence). Both 60 Vbeta primers and 13 Jbeta primers went into the PCR. Sequencing used immunoSEQ multiplex PCR; TCRdb keeps in-frame clones, though not all of them. The sample holds approximately 100,000 clones, roughly 71% seen once. This receptor was taken from a woman aged 40 to 55 in good health and CMV-seronegative. This sequence joins TRBV7-9 and TRBJ2-7; 12 bases are shared with TRBD1. The sequencing input was PBMCs. Here the CDR3 reads CASSPGTGGASQYF. The DNA of the CDR3 is TGTGCCAGCAGTCCCGGGACAGGGGGCGCGTCTCAGTACTTC. The full variable domain, completed using reference TRBV7-9 and TRBJ2-7, is DTGVSQNPRHKITKRGQNVTFRCDPISEHNRLYWYRQTLGQGPEFLTYFQNEAQLEKSRLLSDRFSAERPKGSFSTLEIQRTEQGDSAMYLCASSPGTGGASQYFGPGTRLTVT.